This entry features one T cell receptor beta chain sequence. Antigen specificity is unknown. In the naive CD8 group, cells lacked CD45RO and were positively selected for CCR7, so terminally differentiated effector memory CD45RA+ cells were left out. The assay was immunoSEQ multiplex PCR, and TCRdb's table has in-frame clones only and misses some. The repertoire holds about 1.9 million clones, with over 85% as singletons. This record comes from a study of shared clonotypes between healthy human individuals. The V and J ends lost 4 bases and 3 bases respectively, with 19 bases between them. CDR3 size: 16 residues. Germline V gene lookup returns CDR1 SGHDN and CDR2 FVKESK. Study-wide points: It was the non-shared clonotypes that had lower generation probabilities than clonotypes shared by all four donors.

The receptor was derived from a man aged 18 to 29 in good health. Some clones in this sample may be carry-over from other donors' samples. This rearrangement joins TRBV14 to TRBJ2-7; a weak D match, TRBD1 (6 bases). Material for sequencing was naive CD8+ T cells from PBMCs. The CDR3, as DNA: TGTGCCAGCAGCCCCCACGTTGGCAGGGGAATCTACGAGCAGTACTTC. Residues: CASSPHVGRGIYEQYF.